The 5 T cell receptor beta chains reported below all come from one sample, sequenced in a study of shared clonotypes between healthy human individuals. Some clones are missing from TCRdb's copy, which holds only in-frame ones; the method was immunoSEQ multiplex PCR. This sample has roughly 1,100,000 clones, with 60% to 80% found just once. The source material was memory CD4+ T cells sorted from blood. Subset meaning: CD45RA-negative fraction. These receptors were taken from a man between 18 and 29 years old in good health.

This clone was seen more than once but under ten times. The chain has TRBV7-9 and TRBJ1-1; 8 nucleotides line up with TRBD1. V lost 5 bases, J lost 5 bases, and 10 bases stayed unmatched. The germline V gene has CDR1 SEHNR and CDR2 FQNEAQ (reference sequence). The CDR3 sequence is 15 residues long. CDR3: CASSPAGDRGTEAFF. The CDR3 DNA follows: TGTGCCAGCAGCCCCGCCGGCGACAGGGGTACTGAAGCTTTCTTT.

The chain couples TRBV30 to TRBJ1-1, with D maybe TRBD1 (6 bases). The CDR3 has 13 amino acids. V was cut by 1 base and J by 11 bases, with 17 bases left in between. CDR1 GTSNPN and CDR2 SVGIG come from the germline V gene (reference sequence). CDR3 amino acids: CAWSETTGLQAFF. DNA for the CDR3: TGTGCCTGGAGTGAAACGACAGGCCTACAGGCTTTCTTT.

The V call is TRBV29-1, the J call TRBJ1-5; possibly TRBD1 for D (6 bases). Germline CDR1 reads SQVTM; CDR2 reads ANQGSEA. V was shortened by 4 bases and J by 7 bases, with 14 bases between the two germline ends. This CDR3 has 13 residues. The CDR3 region is CSVGGGRGQPQHF. CDR3 bases: TGCAGCGTTGGGGGGGGCAGGGGCCAGCCCCAGCATTTT.

The gene calls are TRBV9 and TRBJ2-3; TRBD1 is a possible D gene (5 bases). CDR3 length: 16 amino acids. Trimming shortened V by 0 bases and J by 3 bases, and 14 bases separated the two germline ends. Germline CDR1 SGDLS, CDR2 YYNGEE. The CDR3 reads CASSVVGRVGTDTQYF. The CDR3 DNA reads TGTGCCAGCAGCGTAGTAGGCAGGGTGGGGACAGATACGCAGTATTTT.

In DNA form, the CDR3 reads TGTGCCAGCAGTAGCGGGAGGAGCTCCTACAATGAGCAGTTCTTC. It is translated as CASSSGRSSYNEQFF. The chain joins TRBV2 to TRBJ2-1; TRBD2 agrees at 9 bases. The V gene's germline CDR1 is SNHLY and CDR2 FYNNEI. The V segment lost 5 bases and the J segment 0 bases; nucleotides outside the gene matches: 2. CDR3 length: 15 amino acids.